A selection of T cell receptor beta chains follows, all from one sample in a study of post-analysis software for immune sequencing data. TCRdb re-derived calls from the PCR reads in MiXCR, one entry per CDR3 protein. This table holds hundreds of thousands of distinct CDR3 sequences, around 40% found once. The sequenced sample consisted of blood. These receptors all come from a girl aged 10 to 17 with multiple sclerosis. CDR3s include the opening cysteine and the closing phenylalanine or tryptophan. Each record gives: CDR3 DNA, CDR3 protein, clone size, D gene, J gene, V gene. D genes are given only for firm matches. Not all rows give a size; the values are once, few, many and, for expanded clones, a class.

TGTGCCAGCAGCCATATTGGGGGACTGATCCACGAGCAGTACTTC	CASSHIGGLIHEQYF	.	.	TRBJ2-7	TRBV7-2
TGCGCCAGCAGTCCGGGGGCCCCAGATACGCAGTATTTT	CASSPGAPDTQYF	.	.	TRBJ2-3	TRBV10-2
TGCAGCGTTAAAGGACAGGGCCAGTTCTTC	CSVKGQGQFF	.	TRBD1	TRBJ2-1	TRBV29-1
TGCAGTGCTCCCGAGCCGGGTCGCAATCAGCCCCAGCATTTT	CSAPEPGRNQPQHF	.	.	TRBJ1-5	TRBV20-1
TGTGCCAGCAGTTACTTATACCAGGGGGGGATAAACTATGGCTACACCTTC	CASSYLYQGGINYGYTF	few	TRBD1	TRBJ1-2	TRBV6-5
TGTGCCAGCAGCGGACAGTACAATGAGCAGTTCTTC	CASSGQYNEQFF	.	.	TRBJ2-1	TRBV12-3/TRBV12-4
TGTGCCAGCAGTTACCGGGGGACAGGGATAGCCTACGAGCAGTACTTC	CASSYRGTGIAYEQYF	.	TRBD1	TRBJ2-7	TRBV6-5
TGTGCCAGCAGTGATTCCGGGACAGGGGGCTATGAAGCTTTCTTT	CASSDSGTGGYEAFF	.	TRBD1	TRBJ1-1	TRBV12-3/TRBV12-4
TGTGCCAGCAGCCCGTGGCCTAGCTCCCAAGAGACCCAGTACTTC	CASSPWPSSQETQYF	.	.	TRBJ2-5	TRBV7-3
TGCGCCAGCAGTGAGTCGGCCGGCTCCTACGAGCAGTACTTC	CASSESAGSYEQYF	few	.	TRBJ2-7	TRBV10-1
TGTGCCAGTTCTTCAGGCCTCCAAAGGGGCTACGAGCAGTACTTC	CASSSGLQRGYEQYF	.	.	TRBJ2-7	TRBV27
TGCAGCGTTGAGGACGGGGGCGGCTACACCTTC	CSVEDGGGYTF	.	.	TRBJ1-2	TRBV29-1
TGTGCCAGCAGTTTACCAGGGCAGGCCACAGATACGCAGTATTTT	CASSLPGQATDTQYF	.	.	TRBJ2-3	TRBV6-6
TGTGCCAGCAGTGCCCCGGGACAGGGGCTCCACGAGCAGTACTTC	CASSAPGQGLHEQYF	.	TRBD1	TRBJ2-7	TRBV28
TGCAGTGCACCAGCGGCCTCCCAAGAGACCCAGTACTTC	CSAPAASQETQYF	few	.	TRBJ2-5	TRBV20-1
TGTGCCAGCTCAACACGGTGGGCGGGGAATAAGCAGTTCTTC	CASSTRWAGNKQFF	.	.	TRBJ2-1	TRBV18
TGTGCCAGCAGTTACTGGACAGGGGACACAGATACGCAGTATTTT	CASSYWTGDTDTQYF	.	TRBD1	TRBJ2-3	TRBV6-5
TGTGCCATCAGTGAAACGCAGTTGGGAGTGGACTACACCTTC	CAISETQLGVDYTF	.	.	TRBJ1-2	TRBV10-3
TGCGCCAGCAGCTTGGACAGCGGGAGGTTCCAGGATACGCAGTATTTT	CASSLDSGRFQDTQYF	.	TRBD2	TRBJ2-3	TRBV5-1
TGTGCCAGCAGTCCCGACCGGGTTAGCGGGGGGGCAGGCACAGATACGCAGTATTTT	CASSPDRVSGGAGTDTQYF	.	TRBD2	TRBJ2-3	TRBV12-3/TRBV12-4
TGTGCCAGCAGTTTAGCGTCAGATACGCAGTATTTT	CASSLASDTQYF	many	.	TRBJ2-3	TRBV5-1
TGTGCCAGCAGTCCCCCAGCGGGAGGGCCTGGGACCTACGAGCAGTACTTC	CASSPPAGGPGTYEQYF	.	TRBD2	TRBJ2-7	TRBV12-3/TRBV12-4
TGTGCCATCTTTCGCCTCCCGCAAGGCTACACCTTC	CAIFRLPQGYTF	.	.	TRBJ1-2	TRBV10-3
TGTGCCATCAGTGGGGGACAGGAAGAGACCCAGTACTTC	CAISGGQEETQYF	few	TRBD1	TRBJ2-5	TRBV10-3
TGTGCCAGCAGTCCCACGTGGGAGCGCCGGGACAATGAGCAGTTCTTC	CASSPTWERRDNEQFF	.	.	TRBJ2-1	TRBV12-3/TRBV12-4
TGTGCCAGCAGCCAAACTTTGGGCGAGCAGTACTTC	CASSQTLGEQYF	.	.	TRBJ2-7	TRBV3-1
TGCAGCGTTGAGGTCGGCTCCTACAATGAGCAGTTCTTC	CSVEVGSYNEQFF	few	.	TRBJ2-1	TRBV29-1
TGCGCCAGCAGAGGACAGGGTGTTATTAATGGCTACACCTTC	CASRGQGVINGYTF	few	TRBD1	TRBJ1-2	TRBV5-1
TGTGCCAGCAGTGCGAAGGGTACTGTGGAGCAGTACTTC	CASSAKGTVEQYF	few	.	TRBJ2-7	TRBV25-1
TGTGCCAGCAGCCCGACTAGCGGACCCTACGAGCAGTACTTC	CASSPTSGPYEQYF	.	TRBD2	TRBJ2-7	TRBV13
TGTGCCAGCAGTTTATTCCGCGGGGGGGCCACCGGGGAGCTGTTTTTT	CASSLFRGGATGELFF	once	TRBD2	TRBJ2-2	TRBV12-3/TRBV12-4
TGTGCCAGCAGCCCCTGGGGAGGGGATGAGCAGTTCTTC	CASSPWGGDEQFF	.	TRBD2	TRBJ2-1	TRBV7-8